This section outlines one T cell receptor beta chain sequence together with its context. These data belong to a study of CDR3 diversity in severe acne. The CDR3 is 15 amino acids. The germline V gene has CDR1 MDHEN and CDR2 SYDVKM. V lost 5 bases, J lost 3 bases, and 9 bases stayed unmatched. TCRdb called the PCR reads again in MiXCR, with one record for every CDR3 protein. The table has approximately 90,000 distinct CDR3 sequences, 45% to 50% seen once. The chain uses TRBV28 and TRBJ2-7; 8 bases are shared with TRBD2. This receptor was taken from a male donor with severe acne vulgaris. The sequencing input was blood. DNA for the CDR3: TGTGCCAGCAGTCTAGCGGGCTCAATCTACTACGAGCAGTACTTC. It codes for CASSLAGSIYYEQYF.